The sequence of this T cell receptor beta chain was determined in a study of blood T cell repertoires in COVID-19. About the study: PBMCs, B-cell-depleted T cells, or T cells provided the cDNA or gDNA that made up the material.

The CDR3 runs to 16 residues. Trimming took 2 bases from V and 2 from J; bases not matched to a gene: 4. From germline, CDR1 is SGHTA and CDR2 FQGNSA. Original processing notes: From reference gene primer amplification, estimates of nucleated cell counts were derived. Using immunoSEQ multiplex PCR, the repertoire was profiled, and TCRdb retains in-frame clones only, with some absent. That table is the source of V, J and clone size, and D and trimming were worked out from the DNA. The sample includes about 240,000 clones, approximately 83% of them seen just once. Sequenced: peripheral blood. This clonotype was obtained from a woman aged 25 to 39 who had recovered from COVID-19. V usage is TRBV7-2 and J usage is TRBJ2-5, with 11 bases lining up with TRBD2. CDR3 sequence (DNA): TGTGCCAGCAGCTTAAGTCCTAGCGGGGGGCAAGAGACCCAGTACTTC. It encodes CASSLSPSGGQETQYF.